The 22 T cell receptor beta chains below come from one sample, sequenced in a study of cytomegalovirus exposure and HLA in healthy donors. Primers: 60 Vbeta forward and 13 Jbeta reverse. Using immunoSEQ multiplex PCR, the repertoire was profiled, and TCRdb retains in-frame clones only, with some absent. The specimen's table records some 51,000 clones. The sequenced sample consisted of PBMCs. The receptors stem from a man in his forties in good health and CMV-seropositive.

The chain joins TRBV2 to TRBJ1-5; D gene uncertain. The V gene lost 6 bases and the J gene lost 3 bases, with 9 bases spanning the gap. Germline V gene lookup returns CDR1 SNHLY and CDR2 FYNNEI. The CDR3 consists of 13 residues. The CDR3: CASSFQYNQPQHF. The CDR3 DNA reads TGTGCCAGCAGCTTTCAGTACAATCAGCCCCAGCATTTT.

The J gene is TRBJ2-7, the V gene TRBV4-2; 11 bases line up with TRBD2. V shed 4 bases and J 1 base; nucleotides not matched to a gene: 3. The CDR3 covers 15 residues. The germline gives CDR1 LGHNA, CDR2 YNFKEQ. This CDR3 is CASSLTSGSSYEQYF. The CDR3 nucleotides are TGTGCCAGCAGCCTTACTAGCGGGAGTTCCTACGAGCAGTACTTC.

This chain joins TRBV21-1 and TRBJ2-7; the table's D gene call, TRBD1, was not cross checked with the DNA. TRBV21-1 is recorded as a pseudogene. CDR3 length: 15 residues. For the CDR3, the DNA is TGTGCCAGCAGCAAAGCTGGGACAGGGAATTACGAGCAGTACTTC. As protein: CASSKAGTGNYEQYF.

The V and J genes are TRBV6-5 and TRBJ2-7, with D tentatively TRBD1 (6 bases). CDR3 length: 15 residues. V lost 2 bases and J lost 2, with 13 bases in between. Germline values: CDR1 MNHEY, CDR2 SVGAGI. The CDR3 coding sequence is TGTGCCAGCAGTTACGGGGGACACCCCACCTACGAGCAGTACTTC. The encoded protein is CASSYGGHPTYEQYF.

The V call is TRBV29-1, the J call TRBJ1-2; D uncertain. The CDR3 runs to 12 residues. CDR1 is SQVTM and CDR2 is ANQGSEA in the germline V gene. Between the trimmed V and J ends, which lost 3 bases and 8 bases, there was a span of 13 bases. CDR3 in DNA: TGCAGCGTTGAGGGCCAAGCTCGGGGCTACACCTTC. This codes for CSVEGQARGYTF.

This chain uses TRBV7-3 with TRBJ1-1; 8 bases map to TRBD1. CDR3 size: 16 residues. Germline V gives CDR1 SGHTA, CDR2 FQGTGA. V gave up 3 bases and J gave up 11 bases; unmatched junction bases: 17. The CDR3 region is CASSFDPSTGGGGAFF. In nucleotides, the CDR3 is TGTGCCAGCAGCTTCGACCCCAGCACAGGGGGTGGAGGGGCTTTCTTT.

The chain's CDR3 is CASSLGGGLNTEAFF. Here the CDR3 DNA reads TGTGCCAGCAGCTTAGGAGGCGGATTGAACACTGAAGCTTTCTTT. The chain joins TRBV11-2 to TRBJ1-1, with D hard to call. This CDR3 comprises 15 residues. Germline V gene sequence: CDR1 SGHAT, CDR2 FQNNGV. V was cut by 1 base and J by 0 bases, with 9 bases left in between.

The genes are TRBV27 and TRBJ1-6; 7 bases line up with TRBD1. Germline-derived CDR1 and CDR2 are MNHEY and SMNVEV (reference sequence). The CDR3 has 16 residues. V gave up 5 bases and J gave up 6 bases; unmatched junction bases: 10. The CDR3 is CASSQPTGPINSPLHF. CDR3 DNA sequence: TGTGCCAGCAGTCAACCGACAGGGCCGATTAATTCACCCCTCCACTTT.

The V gene is TRBV2, the J gene TRBJ1-5; D is ambiguous. This CDR3 has 11 amino acids. V lost 4 bases and J 6 bases, leaving 4 bases between the germline ends. The V gene's germline CDR1 is SNHLY and CDR2 FYNNEI. CDR3 sequence reads: CASSVGQPQHF. The CDR3 DNA reads as TGTGCCAGCAGTGTCGGTCAGCCCCAGCATTTT.

The chain carries TRBV19 and TRBJ2-1; 8 nucleotides line up with TRBD2. Germline-derived CDR1 and CDR2 are LNHDA and SQIVND (reference sequence). Trimming removed 1 base from V and 7 bases from J; junction bases left unmatched: 3. This CDR3 has 14 residues. The CDR3 here is CASSIGASGNEQFF. CDR3 bases: TGTGCCAGTAGTATAGGGGCTAGCGGGAATGAGCAGTTCTTC.

V gene TRBV12-5 combines with J gene TRBJ2-7; D perhaps matches TRBD1 (5 bases). Trimming took 4 bases from V and 3 from J, leaving 13 bases between them. CDR1 and CDR2 (germline): LGHNT, FRNRAP. This CDR3 comprises 14 residues. CDR3 DNA: TGTGCTAGTGGTTCCCCCCAGGGAATCTACGAGCAGTACTTC. This codes for CASGSPQGIYEQYF.

The rearrangement joins TRBV21-1 to TRBJ2-4; TRBD2 is the table's D call and was not checked against the DNA. TRBV21-1 is an annotated pseudogene. The CDR3 contains 17 residues. The CDR3, as DNA: TGTGCCAGCACCCTCCGTCTGGGCGGGAGGGCGGTAAACATTCAGTACTTC. This codes for CASTLRLGGRAVNIQYF.

The CDR3 region has the DNA TGTGCCAGCAGCTCCCGAGATCCTACAGGGGAGCATTTT. It translates to CASSSRDPTGEHF. The J gene is TRBJ1-5, the V gene TRBV6-5; TRBD1 agrees at 7 bases. The ends lost 6 bases at V and 14 bases at J; junction bases unmatched: 13. The CDR3 runs 13 residues. Germline CDR1 is MNHEY and CDR2 is SVGAGI.

The rearrangement uses TRBV11-2 and TRBJ2-7; D gene uncertain. V lost 1 base, J lost 4 bases, and 14 bases lay in between. Germline values: CDR1 SGHAT, CDR2 FQNNGV. CDR3 size: 15 residues. CDR3 bases: TGTGCCAGCAGCTTAGGTCCAGGTTCCCTATACGAGCAGTACTTC. Its protein product is CASSLGPGSLYEQYF.

The chain combines TRBV9 with TRBJ2-1, with 15 bases aligning to TRBD2. CDR1 and CDR2 from the germline V gene are SGDLS and YYNGEE. V shed 10 bases and J 7 bases; nucleotides not matched to a gene: 15. The CDR3 is 17 amino acids. Here the CDR3 DNA reads TGTGCCTCGGCGGGGACTAGCGGGAGGAACCCTACAAATGAGCAGTTCTTC. It encodes CASAGTSGRNPTNEQFF.

This chain links TRBV5-1 with TRBJ1-6; tentative D call: TRBD1 (6 bases). The germline V and J ends were trimmed by 3 bases and 5 bases, with 12 bases remaining between them. Germline V gene lookup returns CDR1 SGHRS and CDR2 YFSETQ. The CDR3 has 15 amino acids. The CDR3 nucleotides are TGCGCCAGCAGCTCGCCTACAGGGAATAATTCACCCCTCCACTTT. Translating it yields CASSSPTGNNSPLHF.

The chain uses TRBV6-6 and TRBJ1-1, with 10 bases that match TRBD1. The CDR3 is 15 residues long. Trimming cost V 7 bases and J 4 bases; bases outside gene matches: 9. The germline V gene has CDR1 MNHNY and CDR2 SVGAGI (reference sequence). CDR3 bases: TGTGCCAGCAAACCGACAGGGGGCCGGGGCACTGAAGCTTTCTTT. This sequence encodes CASKPTGGRGTEAFF.

This chain connects TRBV18 to TRBJ2-1, with 7 bases fitting TRBD1. CDR3 length equals 15 residues. Germline V gene data show CDR1 as KGHSH and CDR2 as LQKENI. V was clipped by 2 bases and J by 7 bases; unmatched bases: 8. Here the CDR3 DNA reads TGTGCCAGCTCACCAGGGGACAGCTCAGGGAATGAGCAGTTCTTC. Translated: CASSPGDSSGNEQFF.

The chain links TRBV28 to TRBJ1-3, with D maybe TRBD1 (6 bases). The CDR3 contains 14 residues. The germline V gene encodes CDR1 MDHEN and CDR2 SYDVKM. V lost 6 bases and J lost 0, with 9 bases in between. The CDR3 nucleotides are TGTGCCAGCAGGGGACACAGCTCTGGAAACACCATATATTTT. Encoded protein: CASRGHSSGNTIYF. Full variable domain (missing parts from reference TRBV28 and TRBJ1-3): DVKVTQSSRYLVKRTGEKVFLECVQDMDHENMFWYRQDPGLGLRLIYFSYDVKMKEKGDIPEGYSVSREKKERFSLILESASTNQTSMYLCASRGHSSGNTIYFGEGSWLTVV.

The CDR3: CASRVTGGRGYTF. In nucleotides, the CDR3 is TGTGCCAGCAGGGTTACAGGGGGCCGTGGCTACACCTTC. The V gene is TRBV6-5, the J gene TRBJ1-2, with 9 bases that match TRBD1. The V gene's germline CDR1 is MNHEY and CDR2 SVGAGI. This CDR3 is 13 amino acids long. Trimming took 6 bases from V and 7 from J; bases not matched to a gene: 6.

The chain recombines TRBV9 with TRBJ2-3; D unclear. The V end lost 0 bases, the J end lost 0 bases, and 11 bases lay between the germline ends. The CDR3 totals 16 residues. Germline loops: CDR1 SGDLS, CDR2 YYNGEE. Here the CDR3 reads CASSVEQFFSTDTQYF. The DNA for the CDR3 is TGTGCCAGCAGCGTAGAACAGTTCTTTAGCACAGATACGCAGTATTTT.

The rearrangement joins TRBV9 to TRBJ2-7, with D possibly being TRBD1 (6 bases). Trimming removed 4 bases from V and 4 bases from J, with 21 bases in between. The germline V gene has CDR1 SGDLS and CDR2 YYNGEE. The CDR3 has 16 amino acids. The CDR3 DNA is TGTGCCAGCAGCCCCGGGCCCCCTCCCCAGGGGTACGAGCAGTACTTC. Translated: CASSPGPPPQGYEQYF.